This note documents a single TCR beta chain sequence. The record originates from a study of blood T cell repertoires in COVID-19. Overall study: The samples span acute and convalescent COVID-19 from the United States, Italy and Spain. In each case, the material was cDNA or gDNA derived from T cells, B-cell-depleted T cells, or PBMCs.

In the original workflow: Reference gene primer amplification gave estimated nucleated cell counts. Assay: immunoSEQ multiplex PCR; the TCRdb copy retains only in-frame clones and omits some. The D gene and trimming were derived from the DNA, and the V and J assignments and clone size from that table. The repertoire consists of roughly 150,000 clones, with about nine tenths occurring once and the leading ten covering roughly 30%. The V and J ends lost 0 bases and 2 bases respectively, with 8 bases between them. The CDR3 runs 15 residues. The germline V gene encodes CDR1 LNHDA and CDR2 SQIVND (reference sequence).

This chain connects TRBV19 to TRBJ1-3; weak D call: TRBD1 (5 bases). Sample: peripheral blood. This clonotype was obtained from a human donor in a cohort sampled during active COVID-19. The CDR3 coding sequence is TGTGCCAGTAGTATAGACAGGGAGGCTGGAAACACCATATATTTT. The encoded protein is CASSIDREAGNTIYF. Complete variable domain (other parts from reference TRBV19 and TRBJ1-3): DGGITQSPKYLFRKEGQNVTLSCEQNLNHDAMYWYRQDPGQGLRLIYYSQIVNDFQKGDIAEGYSVSREKKESFPLTVTSAQKNPTAFYLCASSIDREAGNTIYFGEGSWLTVV.